This T cell receptor (beta chain) is from a study of shared clonotypes between healthy human individuals. The test was conducted at deep level. Using immunoSEQ multiplex PCR, the repertoire was profiled, and TCRdb retains in-frame clones only, with some absent. The data hold about 560,000 clones, with roughly 79% observed a single time. The study enrolled healthy HIV-negative adults without recent acute infections or vaccinations as donors. The germline CDR1 and CDR2 sequences are MNHEY and SMNVEV (reference sequence). J lost 4 bases, V lost 5 bases, and 6 bases had no gene match. The CDR3 has 15 residues.

Sequencing was done on a sample of PBMCs. The receptor was derived from a woman aged 40 to 49 in good health. Some clones in this sample may be carry-over from other donors' samples. This chain links TRBV27 with TRBJ1-4; 8 positions match TRBD1. The CDR3 reads CASSTLDRVNEKLFF. CDR3 sequence (DNA): TGTGCCAGCAGTACCCTGGACAGGGTTAATGAAAAACTGTTTTTT.